This passage covers 31 T cell receptor beta chains from one sample sequenced in a study of cytomegalovirus exposure and HLA in healthy donors. The primer mix had 60 Vbeta and 13 Jbeta primers. Generated by immunoSEQ multiplex PCR, the TCRdb table keeps only in-frame clones and is missing some. Altogether about 180,000 clones are present, around 80% being singletons, with the ten largest covering more than 0.95%. The sample taken for sequencing was PBMCs. These receptors were collected from a girl aged 2 to 10 in good health and CMV-seropositive.

The chain has TRBV7-8 and TRBJ2-7; 7 bases fit TRBD2. The ends lost 5 bases at V and 5 bases at J; junction bases unmatched: 18. Germline V gene data show CDR1 as SGHVS and CDR2 as FQNEAQ. This CDR3 is built from 17 residues. The CDR3 coding sequence is TGTGCCAGCAGCGTAGGGGTCGTGGTGGGAGGGAGCAACGAGCAGTACTTC. It codes for CASSVGVVVGGSNEQYF.

This clone was counted a few times. The J gene is TRBJ2-7, the V gene TRBV6-1; D may be TRBD2 (5 bases). V was shortened by 2 bases and J by 10 bases, with 12 bases between the two germline ends. The germline V gene has CDR1 MNHNS and CDR2 SASEGT. The length of the CDR3 is 12 residues. The CDR3, as DNA: TGTGCCAGCAGTGAACTGGCGGGCGGACAGTACTTC. This encodes CASSELAGGQYF.

CDR3: CASSQDNLGEVYGYTF. The DNA of the CDR3 is TGCGCCAGCAGCCAAGATAATTTGGGAGAAGTTTATGGCTACACCTTC. This chain uses TRBV4-1 with TRBJ1-2; D is uncertain. CDR1 and CDR2 (germline): MGHRA, YSYEKL. CDR3 size: 16 residues. V lost 0 bases, J lost 5 bases, and 16 bases lay in between.

V gene TRBV25-1 combines with J gene TRBJ2-3, with 8 bases matching TRBD2. V dropped 1 base and J dropped 3; count of bases not matched to a gene: 9. Germline values: CDR1 MGHDK, CDR2 SYGVNS. The length of the CDR3 is 17 residues. CDR3 amino acids: CASSESKLADGTDTQYF. For the CDR3, the DNA is TGTGCCAGCAGTGAATCAAAACTAGCGGACGGAACAGATACGCAGTATTTT. Complete variable domain (other parts from reference TRBV25-1 and TRBJ2-3): EADIYQTPRYLVIGTGKKITLECSQTMGHDKMYWYQQDPGMELHLIHYSYGVNSTEKGDLSSESTVSRIRTEHFPLTLESARPSHTSQYLCASSESKLADGTDTQYFGPGTRLTVL.

The chain combines TRBV15 with TRBJ2-3, with TRBD1 as a possible D gene (6 bases). In germline, CDR1 is LNHNV, CDR2 YYDKDF (reference sequence). The ends were cut back, 1 base at V and 5 bases at J, with 10 bases in the middle. This CDR3 is built from 14 residues. The DNA for the CDR3 is TGTGCCACCAGCAGAGGCCAGGGGAGAGATACGCAGTATTTT. This gives the protein CATSRGQGRDTQYF.

This clone has just a few counts. The V gene is TRBV2, the J gene TRBJ1-2, with 7 bases fitting TRBD1. Trimming at V came to 6 bases and at J to 2 bases, leaving 6 bases not matched to a gene. Per the germline V gene, CDR1 is SNHLY and CDR2 is FYNNEI. The CDR3 loop spans 14 amino acids. The CDR3 reads CASSADRMNYGYTF. The CDR3 bases are TGTGCCAGCAGCGCGGACAGGATGAACTATGGCTACACCTTC. The full variable domain, completed using reference TRBV2 and TRBJ1-2, is EPEVTQTPSHQVTQMGQEVILRCVPISNHLYFYWYRQILGQKVEFLVSFYNNEISEKSEIFDDQFSVERPDGSNFTLKIRSTKLEDSAMYFCASSADRMNYGYTFGSGTRLTVV.

DNA of the CDR3: TGTGCCAGCAGCCCTCCAGGGGACACCTACGAGCAGTACTTC. This codes for CASSPPGDTYEQYF. The J gene is TRBJ2-7, the V gene TRBV9; D is possibly TRBD1 (6 bases). The CDR3 contains 14 residues. V was pared by 4 bases and J by 2 bases, with 13 bases between. CDR1 is SGDLS and CDR2 is YYNGEE in the germline V gene.

This chain joins TRBV4-2 and TRBJ2-5; possible D gene TRBD2, 6 bases. This CDR3 is 15 amino acids long. Germline V gene data show CDR1 as LGHNA and CDR2 as YNFKEQ. Trimming stripped 0 bases from V and 5 bases from J, with 13 bases between. The CDR3 sequence is CASSQDTGGMETQYF. In nucleotides, the CDR3 is TGTGCCAGCAGCCAAGATACAGGAGGGATGGAGACCCAGTACTTC.

V is TRBV5-1 and J is TRBJ2-1; 7 bases are shared with TRBD2. V trimming: 0 bases; J trimming: 8 bases; junction bases outside the gene matches: 14. The germline V gene has CDR1 SGHRS and CDR2 YFSETQ. The CDR3 is 17 amino acids. CDR3 sequence: CASSLVWVGGGSDEQFF. CDR3 coding DNA: TGCGCCAGCAGCTTGGTTTGGGTCGGGGGAGGGAGCGATGAGCAGTTCTTC.

The rearrangement joins TRBV5-1 to TRBJ1-1; TRBD1 matches 7 bases. The CDR3 covers 15 residues. CDR1 is SGHRS and CDR2 is YFSETQ in the germline V gene. V lost 4 bases, J lost 1 base, and 7 bases stayed unmatched. DNA for the CDR3: TGCGCCAGCAGCCTCCTTCGGACAGGGAACACTGAAGCTTTCTTT. Its translation is CASSLLRTGNTEAFF.

The gene calls are TRBV19 and TRBJ2-7, with TRBD1 identical over 7 bases. The V gene end was trimmed by 4 bases and the J gene end by 6 bases; junction bases not matched to a gene: 15. The CDR3 runs 16 residues. CDR1 and CDR2 (germline): LNHDA, SQIVND (reference sequence). The CDR3 loop is CASSKVGQSVSSEQYF. The DNA for the CDR3 is TGTGCCAGTAGTAAAGTGGGACAGTCAGTTAGCAGCGAGCAGTACTTC.

Of note for this clone: An end of the junction differs from the germline gene, which may be a read error. J is TRBJ2-2 and V is TRBV7-7; D possibly corresponds to TRBD2 (6 bases). CDR3 size: 14 residues. Germline CDR1 SSHAT, CDR2 FNYEAQ (reference sequence). CDR3 DNA: TGTGCTAGCAGCGGGCACCTCGAAACCGGGGAGCTGTTTTTT. Residues: CASSGHLETGELFF.

In this sample, this clone turned up once. Written as DNA, the CDR3 is TGTGCCAGCGATGACAGGGGCTATAGCAATCAGCCCCAGCATTTT. It yields the protein CASDDRGYSNQPQHF. This chain joins TRBV6-6 and TRBJ1-5, with 8 nucleotides matching TRBD1. The CDR3 has 15 residues. The germline gives CDR1 MNHNY, CDR2 SVGAGI (reference sequence). V trimming: 8 bases; J trimming: 0 bases; junction bases outside the gene matches: 6.

This chain links TRBV25-1 with TRBJ1-1; D unresolved. This CDR3 has 13 residues. Germline V lookup: CDR1 MGHDK, CDR2 SYGVNS. Trimming pared 1 base from V and 7 bases from J, leaving 10 bases between. CDR3 coding DNA: TGTGCCAGCAGTGAATTTTCGACACGTGAAGCTTTCTTT. Protein: CASSEFSTREAFF.

The V call is TRBV25-1, the J call TRBJ2-7, with 9 bases that match TRBD1. J was trimmed by 5 bases and V by 3 bases; bases with no gene match: 8. CDR1 and CDR2 from the germline V gene are MGHDK and SYGVNS. CDR3 length equals 15 residues. The chain's CDR3 is CASSDSGQGLHEQYF. The CDR3, as DNA: TGTGCCAGCAGTGATTCGGGACAGGGTCTCCACGAGCAGTACTTC.

This clone occurred a few times. The chain employs TRBV11-2 and TRBJ2-1, with D perhaps matching TRBD2 (7 bases). Germline V gives CDR1 SGHAT, CDR2 FQNNGV. The CDR3 covers 15 residues. With 6 bases removed from V and 6 bases from J, the gap between germline ends came to 18 bases. CDR3 loop: CASRQEGGAGNEQFF. The CDR3 DNA reads as TGTGCCAGCAGGCAAGAGGGGGGGGCCGGCAATGAGCAGTTCTTC. Full variable domain (remainder filled in from reference TRBV11-2 and TRBJ2-1): EAGVAQSPRYKIIEKRQSVAFWCNPISGHATLYWYQQILGQGPKLLIQFQNNGVVDDSQLPKDRFSAERLKGVDSTLKIQPAKLEDSAVYLCASRQEGGAGNEQFFGPGTRLTVL.

This rearrangement joins TRBV18 to TRBJ1-2, with 10 bases that match TRBD1. CDR3 length: 15 amino acids. Germline V lookup: CDR1 KGHSH, CDR2 LQKENI. The J segment lost 6 bases and the V segment lost 3 bases, leaving 7 bases of the junction unmatched. CDR3 bases: TGTGCCAGCTCACCTCCCGGGACAGGGGCAGATGGCTACACCTTC. This encodes CASSPPGTGADGYTF.

This chain joins TRBV5-1 and TRBJ1-2; D remains ambiguous. From germline, CDR1 is SGHRS and CDR2 YFSETQ. V lost 0 bases to trimming and J lost 2 bases, with 8 bases between them. CDR3 size: 14 residues. Here the CDR3 DNA reads TGCGCCAGCAGCTTGGAGGGAGTGAACTATGGCTACACCTTC. The encoded protein is CASSLEGVNYGYTF.

This chain joins TRBV19 and TRBJ2-7; 11 bases are a match to TRBD2. The V segment lost 6 bases and the J segment 12 bases; nucleotides outside the gene matches: 7. The CDR3 covers 12 residues. Germline V gene sequence: CDR1 LNHDA, CDR2 SQIVND (reference sequence). Written as DNA, the CDR3 is TGTGCCAGTAGCCCACTAGCGGGGGCACGGTACTTC. Its translation: CASSPLAGARYF.

V and J are TRBV10-3 and TRBJ1-5; D unclear. Germline-derived CDR1 and CDR2 are ENHRY and SYGVKD. The CDR3 has 13 amino acids. V dropped 4 bases and J dropped 1 base, with 5 bases sitting between them. CDR3 nucleotide sequence: TGTGCCATCAGTGCTATGAGCAATCAGCCCCAGCATTTT. This codes for CAISAMSNQPQHF.

The chain uses TRBV7-6 and TRBJ2-1, with 10 bases lining up with TRBD2. CDR3 length equals 19 residues. The V and J ends lost 0 bases and 3 bases, in that order; junction bases with no gene match: 11. Germline loops: CDR1 SGHVS, CDR2 FNYEAQ. The CDR3 DNA reads TGTGCCAGCAGCTTAGCTAGCGTACCTAGCGGGAGTTTCTACAATGAGCAGTTCTTC. Translated: CASSLASVPSGSFYNEQFF.

This rearrangement joins TRBV10-3 to TRBJ1-2; 10 bases are a match to TRBD1. CDR1 ENHRY and CDR2 SYGVKD come from the germline V gene. The CDR3 is 15 amino acids. Unmatched junction bases numbered 8, after V lost 7 bases and J lost 3 bases. The CDR3 sequence is CAITDGQGDYYGYTF. In DNA form, the CDR3 reads TGTGCCATCACCGACGGACAGGGGGATTACTATGGCTACACCTTC.

This chain links TRBV14 with TRBJ2-5; possibly TRBD2 for D (5 bases). The germline V gene has CDR1 SGHDN and CDR2 FVKESK. The length of the CDR3 is 14 residues. The V gene lost 1 base and the J gene lost 1 base, with 7 bases spanning the gap. CDR3 in amino acids: CASSQAGSQETQYF. CDR3 in DNA: TGTGCCAGCAGCCAAGCGGGGAGCCAAGAGACCCAGTACTTC.

The rearrangement joins TRBV9 to TRBJ2-7; 12 positions match TRBD2. The CDR3 is 17 amino acids. Germline V lookup: CDR1 SGDLS, CDR2 YYNGEE. Losses at the gene ends were 0 bases for V and 5 bases for J; bases not matched to a gene: 9. The CDR3 DNA sequence: TGTGCCAGCAGCGTAGCTCCCCTAGCGGGGGGGCAGCACGAGCAGTACTTC. Its translation: CASSVAPLAGGQHEQYF. Together with reference TRBV9 and TRBJ2-7, the CDR3 gives the full variable domain: DSGVTQTPKHLITATGQRVTLRCSPRSGDLSVYWYQQSLDQGLQFLIQYYNGEERAKGNILERFSAQQFPDLHSELNLSSLELGDSALYFCASSVAPLAGGQHEQYFGPGTRLTVT.

This rearrangement joins TRBV10-3 to TRBJ2-3; 10 bases fit TRBD1. The J segment lost 5 bases and the V segment lost 6 bases, leaving 8 bases of the junction unmatched. In germline, CDR1 is ENHRY, CDR2 SYGVKD. This CDR3 has 15 residues. Here the CDR3 reads CAISDRDRGVDTQYF. CDR3 DNA: TGTGCCATCAGCGACAGGGACAGGGGAGTAGATACGCAGTATTTT.

The chain links TRBV11-3 to TRBJ2-3; D possibly corresponds to TRBD2 (6 bases). Germline lookup yields CDR1 SGHNT and CDR2 YENEEA. V dropped 3 bases and J dropped 5 bases, with 15 bases sitting between them. The CDR3 consists of 15 residues. CDR3 in DNA: TGTGCCAGCAGCTTCAGACTAGGCGAAGTAGATACGCAGTATTTT. Translating it yields CASSFRLGEVDTQYF.

This chain uses TRBV4-1 with TRBJ1-1; D uncertain. The CDR3 is 16 amino acids. Trimming cost V 7 bases and J 4 bases, with 22 bases left between them. The germline gives CDR1 MGHRA, CDR2 YSYEKL. The CDR3: CASKEAESYSATEAFF. Here the CDR3 DNA reads TGCGCCAGCAAGGAGGCGGAATCTTACTCGGCCACTGAAGCTTTCTTT.

This clone occurred once. This chain uses TRBV2 with TRBJ2-1, with D maybe TRBD2 (6 bases). The CDR3 is 12 residues long. Between the trimmed V and J ends, which lost 6 bases and 4 bases, there was a span of 7 bases. Germline V CDR1 and CDR2: SNHLY, FYNNEI. The CDR3 DNA reads TGTGCCAGCAGGGAGGGTTACAATGAGCAGTTCTTC. Translating gives CASREGYNEQFF. Using reference TRBV2 and TRBJ2-1 for the parts outside the CDR3, the full variable domain is EPEVTQTPSHQVTQMGQEVILRCVPISNHLYFYWYRQILGQKVEFLVSFYNNEISEKSEIFDDQFSVERPDGSNFTLKIRSTKLEDSAMYFCASREGYNEQFFGPGTRLTVL.

The rearrangement joins TRBV6-5 to TRBJ1-3; 10 bases align to TRBD1. The CDR3 is 15 residues long. Germline values: CDR1 MNHEY, CDR2 SVGAGI. Germline trimming cut 6 bases from V and 3 bases from J; bases unmatched to any gene: 5. CDR3 coding DNA: TGTGCCAGCAGCCAGACAGGGGGCATTGGAAACACCATATATTTT. Residues: CASSQTGGIGNTIYF.

The V gene is TRBV11-3, the J gene TRBJ2-1; D might be TRBD2 (5 bases). Deletions cut 4 bases from V and 4 bases from J, with 11 bases between. The germline gives CDR1 SGHNT, CDR2 YENEEA. The CDR3 is 14 amino acids. The CDR3 reads CASSSGGLYNEQFF. The CDR3 DNA follows: TGTGCCAGCAGCTCGGGCGGGTTGTACAATGAGCAGTTCTTC.

The chain joins TRBV19 to TRBJ1-5; the D gene is possibly TRBD1 (6 bases). The CDR3 length is 16 residues. Germline values: CDR1 LNHDA, CDR2 SQIVND (reference sequence). Trimming left V 5 bases short and J 7 bases short, with 21 bases between. CDR3 amino acids: CASSYDRPPIRQPQHF. CDR3 sequence (DNA): TGTGCCAGTAGTTATGACAGGCCCCCCATTAGGCAGCCCCAGCATTTT.